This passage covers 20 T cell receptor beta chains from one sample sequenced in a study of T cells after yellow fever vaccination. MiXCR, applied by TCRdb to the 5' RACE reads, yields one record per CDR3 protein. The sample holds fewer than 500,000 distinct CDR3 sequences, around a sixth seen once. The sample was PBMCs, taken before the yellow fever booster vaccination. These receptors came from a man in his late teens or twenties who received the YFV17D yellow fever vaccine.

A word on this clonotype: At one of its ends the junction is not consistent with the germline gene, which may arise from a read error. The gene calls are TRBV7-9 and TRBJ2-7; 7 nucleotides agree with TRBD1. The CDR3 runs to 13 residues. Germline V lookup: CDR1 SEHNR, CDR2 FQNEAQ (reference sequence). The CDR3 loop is CASSRGMQGESIF. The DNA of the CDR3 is TGTGCCAGCAGCCGGGGAATGCAGGGGGAATCCATCTTC. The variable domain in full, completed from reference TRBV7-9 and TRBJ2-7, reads DTGVSQNPRHKITKRGQNVTFRCDPISEHNRLYWYRQTLGQGPEFLTYFQNEAQLEKSRLLSDRFSAERPKGSFSTLEIQRTEQGDSAMYLCASSRGMQGESIFGPGTRLTVT.

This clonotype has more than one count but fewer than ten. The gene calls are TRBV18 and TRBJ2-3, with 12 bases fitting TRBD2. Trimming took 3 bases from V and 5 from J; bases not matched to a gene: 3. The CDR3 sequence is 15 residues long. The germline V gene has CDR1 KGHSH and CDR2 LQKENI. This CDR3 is CASSPPTSGGDTQYF. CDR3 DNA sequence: TGTGCCAGCTCACCTCCGACTAGCGGGGGAGATACGCAGTATTTT.

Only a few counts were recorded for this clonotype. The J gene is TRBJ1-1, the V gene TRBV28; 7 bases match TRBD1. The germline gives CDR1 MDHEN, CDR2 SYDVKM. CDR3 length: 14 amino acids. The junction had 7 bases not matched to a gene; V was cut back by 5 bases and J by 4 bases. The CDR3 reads CASSTQGGGTEAFF. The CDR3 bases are TGTGCCAGCAGTACGCAGGGGGGTGGCACTGAAGCTTTCTTT. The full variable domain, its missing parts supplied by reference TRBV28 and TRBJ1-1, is DVKVTQSSRYLVKRTGEKVFLECVQDMDHENMFWYRQDPGLGLRLIYFSYDVKMKEKGDIPEGYSVSREKKERFSLILESASTNQTSMYLCASSTQGGGTEAFFGQGTRLTVV.

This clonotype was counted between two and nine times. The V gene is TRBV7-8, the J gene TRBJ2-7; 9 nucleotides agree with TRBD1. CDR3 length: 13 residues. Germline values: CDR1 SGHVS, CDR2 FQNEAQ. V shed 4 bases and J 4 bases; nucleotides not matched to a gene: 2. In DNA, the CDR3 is TGTGCCAGCAGCTGGGACAGGGCTTACGAGCAGTACGTC. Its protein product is CASSWDRAYEQYV.

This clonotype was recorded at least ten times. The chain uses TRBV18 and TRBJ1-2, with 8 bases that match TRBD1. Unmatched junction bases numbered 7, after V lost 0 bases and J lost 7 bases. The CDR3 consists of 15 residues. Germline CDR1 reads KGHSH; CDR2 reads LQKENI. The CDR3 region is CASSPPVVQGAGYTF. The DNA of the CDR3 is TGTGCCAGCTCACCACCGGTGGTCCAGGGGGCTGGCTACACCTTC.

CDR3 DNA sequence: TGTGCCAGCAGCTTAGACCCAGGAGGGGAGACCCAGTACTTC. Amino acids: CASSLDPGGETQYF. This chain links TRBV11-3 with TRBJ2-5; D is possibly TRBD2 (6 bases). This CDR3 contains 14 residues. Trimming left V 0 bases short and J 5 bases short, with 10 bases between. Germline CDR1 is SGHNT and CDR2 is YENEEA.

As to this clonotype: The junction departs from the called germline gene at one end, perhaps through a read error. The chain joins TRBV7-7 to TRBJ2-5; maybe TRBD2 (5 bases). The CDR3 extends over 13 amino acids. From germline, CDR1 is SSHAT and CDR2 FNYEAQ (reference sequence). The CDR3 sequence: CASTQEGEETQYF. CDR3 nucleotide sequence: TGTGCTAGCACCCAAGAGGGAGAAGAGACCCAGTACTTC.

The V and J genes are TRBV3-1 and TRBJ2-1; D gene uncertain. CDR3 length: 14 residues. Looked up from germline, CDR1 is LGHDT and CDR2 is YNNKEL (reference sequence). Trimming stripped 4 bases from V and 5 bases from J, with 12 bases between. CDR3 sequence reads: CASSPDTEHNEQFF. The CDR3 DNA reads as TGTGCCAGCAGCCCCGACACAGAACACAATGAGCAGTTCTTC.

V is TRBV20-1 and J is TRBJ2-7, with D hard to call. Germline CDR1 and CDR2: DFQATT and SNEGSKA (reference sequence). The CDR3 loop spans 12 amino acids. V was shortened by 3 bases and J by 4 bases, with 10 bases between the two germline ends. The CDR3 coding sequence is TGCAGTGCTAGGTGGACGGAGTACGAGCAGTACTTC. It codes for CSARWTEYEQYF.

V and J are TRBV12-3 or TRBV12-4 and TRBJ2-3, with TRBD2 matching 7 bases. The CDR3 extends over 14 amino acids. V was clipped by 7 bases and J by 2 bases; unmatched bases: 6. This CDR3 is CASKLGRVTDTQYF. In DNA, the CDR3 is TGTGCCAGCAAACTGGGGAGGGTCACAGATACGCAGTATTTT.

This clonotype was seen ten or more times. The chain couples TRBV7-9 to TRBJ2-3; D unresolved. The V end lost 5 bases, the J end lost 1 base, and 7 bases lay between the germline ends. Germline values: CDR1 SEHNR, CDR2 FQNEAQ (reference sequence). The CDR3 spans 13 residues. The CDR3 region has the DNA TGTGCCAGCAGCCCCATGGGCACAGATACGCAGTATTTT. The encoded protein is CASSPMGTDTQYF.

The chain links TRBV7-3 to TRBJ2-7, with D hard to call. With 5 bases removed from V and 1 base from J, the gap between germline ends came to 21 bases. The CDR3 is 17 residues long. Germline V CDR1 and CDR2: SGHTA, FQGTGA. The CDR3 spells CASSQPPGPGGSYEQYV. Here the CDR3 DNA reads TGTGCCAGCAGCCAACCACCTGGGCCGGGCGGATCCTACGAGCAGTACGTC.

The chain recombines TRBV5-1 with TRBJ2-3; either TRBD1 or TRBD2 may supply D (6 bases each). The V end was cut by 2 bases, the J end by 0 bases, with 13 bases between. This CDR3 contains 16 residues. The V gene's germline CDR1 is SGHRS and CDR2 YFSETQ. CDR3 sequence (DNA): TGCGCCAGCAGCTTCCTCACGGGGGCCAGCACAGATACGCAGTATTTT. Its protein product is CASSFLTGASTDTQYF. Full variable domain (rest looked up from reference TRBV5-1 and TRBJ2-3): KAGVTQTPRYLIKTRGQQVTLSCSPISGHRSVSWYQQTPGQGLQFLFEYFSETQRNKGNFPGRFSGRQFSNSRSEMNVSTLELGDSALYLCASSFLTGASTDTQYFGPGTRLTVL.

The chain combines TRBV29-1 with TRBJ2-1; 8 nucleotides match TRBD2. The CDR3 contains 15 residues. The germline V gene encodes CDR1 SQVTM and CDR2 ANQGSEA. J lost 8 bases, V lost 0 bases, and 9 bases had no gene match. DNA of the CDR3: TGCAGCGTTGAAGATGGATACGGGGGGGCATATGAGCAGTTCTTC. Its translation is CSVEDGYGGAYEQFF.

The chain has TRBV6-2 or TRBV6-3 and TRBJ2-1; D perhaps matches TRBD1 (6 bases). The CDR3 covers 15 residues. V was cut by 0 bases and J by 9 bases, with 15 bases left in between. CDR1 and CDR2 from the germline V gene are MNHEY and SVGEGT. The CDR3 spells CASSYSGPRGAEQFF. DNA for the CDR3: TGTGCCAGCAGTTACTCCGGGCCCAGGGGCGCTGAGCAGTTCTTC.

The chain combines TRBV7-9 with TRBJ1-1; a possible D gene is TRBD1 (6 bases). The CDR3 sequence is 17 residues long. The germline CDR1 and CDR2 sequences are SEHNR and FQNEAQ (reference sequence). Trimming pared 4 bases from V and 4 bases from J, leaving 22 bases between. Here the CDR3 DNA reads TGTGCCAGCAGCTCTCGGCGAAAGGGGGGCGACGGCACTGAAGCTTTCTTT. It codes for CASSSRRKGGDGTEAFF.

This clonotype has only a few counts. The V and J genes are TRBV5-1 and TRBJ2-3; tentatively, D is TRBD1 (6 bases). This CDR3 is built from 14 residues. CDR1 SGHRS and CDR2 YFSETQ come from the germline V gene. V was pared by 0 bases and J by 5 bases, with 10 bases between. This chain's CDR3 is CASSLVRGGDTQYF. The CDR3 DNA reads TGCGCCAGCAGCTTGGTTCGAGGGGGAGATACGCAGTATTTT.

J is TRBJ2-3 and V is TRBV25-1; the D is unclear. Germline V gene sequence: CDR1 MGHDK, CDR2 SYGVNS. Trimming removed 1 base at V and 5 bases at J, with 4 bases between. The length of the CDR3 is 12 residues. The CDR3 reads CASSELLDTQYF. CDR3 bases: TGTGCCAGCAGTGAATTGTTAGATACGCAGTATTTT.

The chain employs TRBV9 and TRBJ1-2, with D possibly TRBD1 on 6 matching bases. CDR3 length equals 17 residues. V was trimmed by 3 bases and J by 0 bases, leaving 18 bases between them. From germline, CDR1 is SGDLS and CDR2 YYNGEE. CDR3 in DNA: TGTGCCAGCAGCGACACTGACAGGCTGACCTCTAACTATGGCTACACCTTC. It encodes CASSDTDRLTSNYGYTF. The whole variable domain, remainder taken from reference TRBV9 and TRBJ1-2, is DSGVTQTPKHLITATGQRVTLRCSPRSGDLSVYWYQQSLDQGLQFLIQYYNGEERAKGNILERFSAQQFPDLHSELNLSSLELGDSALYFCASSDTDRLTSNYGYTFGSGTRLTVV.

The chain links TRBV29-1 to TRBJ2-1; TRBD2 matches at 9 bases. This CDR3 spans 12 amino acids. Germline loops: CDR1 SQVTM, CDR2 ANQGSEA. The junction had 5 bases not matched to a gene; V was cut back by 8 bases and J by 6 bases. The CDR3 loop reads CSLSGGPNEQFF. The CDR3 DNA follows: TGCAGCCTCAGCGGGGGGCCCAATGAGCAGTTCTTC.